Listed below are T cell receptor beta chains from one sample, sequenced in a study of CD8 T cells in ankylosing spondylitis. TCRdb independently ran MiXCR on the 5' RACE reads; one entry per CDR3 protein. The repertoire holds about 840,000 distinct CDR3 sequences, with 12% as singletons. Material: blood, either unsorted or a sorted T cell fraction (not recorded which). The source is a male donor with ankylosing spondylitis. CDR3s include the opening cysteine and the closing phenylalanine or tryptophan. D genes are given only for firm matches. Size values are once, few and many counts, or a class for expanded clones, and some rows have none.

>TRBD2|TRBJ2-5|TRBV20-1|few
TGCAGTGCTAGAGGACCTAGCGGTCGCCAAGAGACCCAGTACTTC
CSARGPSGRQETQYF
>-|TRBJ2-3|TRBV11-2|few
TGTGCCAGCAGCCCCCCGGCTACAGATACGCAGTATTTT
CASSPPATDTQYF
>TRBD1|TRBJ1-1|TRBV20-1|few
TGCAGTGCTAGGGGACAGAAAGCTTTCTTT
CSARGQKAFF
>-|TRBJ2-3|TRBV4-2|few
TGTGCCAGCAGCCAAGCGATGACAAGTAGCACAGATACGCAGTATTTT
CASSQAMTSSTDTQYF
>-|TRBJ2-3|TRBV4-1|few
TGCGCCAGCAGCCTGGCCAGCGGGTCTAGCACAGATACGCAGTATTTT
CASSLASGSSTDTQYF
>-|TRBJ2-1|TRBV7-9|-
TGTGCCAGCAGCTTAGTGGGTACAGCAACTTACAATGAGCAGTTCTTC
CASSLVGTATYNEQFF
>-|TRBJ2-2|TRBV29-1|-
TGCAGCGTCTTGTCGGGTTTGAACACCGGGGAGCTGTTTTTT
CSVLSGLNTGELFF
>TRBD2|TRBJ2-1|TRBV12-3/TRBV12-4|-
TGTGCCAGCAGGGGGGAGGGGCCCGGCCTCTACAATGAGCAGTTCTTC
CASRGEGPGLYNEQFF
>-|TRBJ1-2|TRBV5-1|-
TGCGCCAGCAGCGACTTTGGGGGTGATTATGGCTACACCTTC
CASSDFGGDYGYTF
>TRBD1|TRBJ1-1|TRBV7-9|few
TGTGCCAGCAGCTTATATGAGTCGGGACAGGGTGCTTTCTTT
CASSLYESGQGAFF
>TRBD2|TRBJ2-1|TRBV20-1|many
TGCAGTGTTATGGGACTAGCTATAAATGAGCAGTTCTTC
CSVMGLAINEQFF
>TRBD2|TRBJ2-6|TRBV5-1|few
TGCGCCAGCAGCTTGTTCCAAGCCGGGGGGTTAGTCTCTGGGGCCAACGTCCTGACTTTC
CASSLFQAGGLVSGANVLTF
>TRBD2|TRBJ2-5|TRBV12-3/TRBV12-4|many
TGTGCCAGCAGCACTAGCGGACCGGGTCAAGAGACCCAGTACTTC
CASSTSGPGQETQYF
>TRBD1|TRBJ1-5|TRBV10-3|many
TGTGCCATCGTGGGACAGGGGGACCCCTATAGCAATCAGCCCCAGCATTTT
CAIVGQGDPYSNQPQHF
>-|TRBJ2-7|TRBV27|few
TGTGCCAGCAGTTTTCAGGGGATCGATTTAGTCCCCTACGAGCAGTACTTC
CASSFQGIDLVPYEQYF
>-|TRBJ1-1|TRBV5-6|-
TGTGCCAGCAGCTTTCGTCTCGGACGACGGATGAACACTGAAGCTTTCTTT
CASSFRLGRRMNTEAFF
>-|TRBJ2-7|TRBV7-3|-
TGTGCCAGCAGCGCGCCGGGGGGCCTAGAGCAGTACTTC
CASSAPGGLEQYF
>-|TRBJ2-7|TRBV20-1|many
TGCAGTGCTCCACGTAGCGGCAGGAGCTCCTACGAGCAGTACTTC
CSAPRSGRSSYEQYF
>-|TRBJ1-1|TRBV7-9|many
TGTGCCAGCAGTGGTTTTCAAAACACTGAAGCTTTCTTT
CASSGFQNTEAFF
>TRBD2|TRBJ2-1|TRBV20-1|many
TGCAGTGCTGCCGGGACTAGCGGAGCCTACTCCTACAATGAGCAGTTCTTC
CSAAGTSGAYSYNEQFF
>TRBD1|TRBJ2-1|TRBV11-1|few
TGTGCCAGCAGCGTCCGGGACAGCCGCTACAATGAGCAGTTCTTC
CASSVRDSRYNEQFF
>TRBD1|TRBJ2-7|TRBV20-1|many
TGCAGTGCCGGGACAGAGTACGAGCAGTACTTC
CSAGTEYEQYF
>-|TRBJ2-7|TRBV5-1|-
TGCGCCAGCAGCTTAGGGGGGACCAGCGCGTCCGAGCAGTACTTC
CASSLGGTSASEQYF
>TRBD2|TRBJ2-3|TRBV11-1|-
TGTGCCAGCAGCTTAGCGCGGCTAGCGGGGTCTCTGCATTCGGGAGATACGCAGTATTTT
CASSLARLAGSLHSGDTQYF
>-|TRBJ2-5|TRBV20-1|-
TGCAGTGCTAGAGATGCGAAGCAAGAGACCCAGTACTTC
CSARDAKQETQYF
>TRBD1|TRBJ1-5|TRBV20-1|many
TGCAGTGTCGGACAGGGAAGCGGCAATCAGCCCCAGCATTTT
CSVGQGSGNQPQHF
>-|TRBJ2-3|TRBV20-1|-
TGCAGTGCTAGCTGGACCTCTAGGCACACAGATACGCAGTATTTT
CSASWTSRHTDTQYF
>-|TRBJ2-3|TRBV12-3/TRBV12-4|-
TGTGCCAGCAGGCTCGCAGACACAGATACGCAGTATTTT
CASRLADTDTQYF
>-|TRBJ2-7|TRBV5-5|-
TGTGCCAGCAGCTGGGGGAAAATCTATACCTACGAGCAGTACTTC
CASSWGKIYTYEQYF
>TRBD2|TRBJ2-1|TRBV6-1|few
TGTGCCAGCAGCCTCGACTCACTAGCGACCTACAATGAGCAGTTCTTC
CASSLDSLATYNEQFF
>-|TRBJ1-1|TRBV4-2|few
TGTGCCAGCAGCCAAGACGCCCACCCGAACACTGAAGCTTTCTTT
CASSQDAHPNTEAFF
>-|TRBJ1-1|TRBV4-1|few
TGCGCCAGCAGAGGGCCACTTATGAACACTGAAGCTTTCTTT
CASRGPLMNTEAFF
>TRBD1|TRBJ1-2|TRBV5-1|-
TGCGCCAGCAGCTACGCCGGGACAGGGGATTTTGGCTACACCTTC
CASSYAGTGDFGYTF
>TRBD2|TRBJ2-5|TRBV11-2|-
TGTGCCAGCAGCTGGGGGGGGACCCAGTACTTC
CASSWGGTQYF
>TRBD1|TRBJ1-5|TRBV12-3/TRBV12-4|many
TGTGCCAGCACCGGGACAGGGGCCACCCAGCATTTT
CASTGTGATQHF
>-|TRBJ1-2|TRBV6-1|many
TGTGCCAGCAGTCCGCAGATGGGCTATGGCTACACCTTC
CASSPQMGYGYTF
>TRBD1|TRBJ1-5|TRBV28|-
TGTGCCAGCAACTTGGACAGGCGCCCTTGGTTTCGCAATCAGCCCCAGCATTTT
CASNLDRRPWFRNQPQHF
>-|TRBJ2-1|TRBV10-1|-
TGCGCCAGCAGTGAAGACCCTCTCCCTAATGAGCAGTTCTTC
CASSEDPLPNEQFF
>TRBD1|TRBJ1-1|TRBV4-3|many
TGCGCCAGCAGCAAGACAGGGCCCACTGAAGCTTTCTTT
CASSKTGPTEAFF
>-|TRBJ2-6|TRBV7-9|-
TGTGCCTGCTGGGGATCTGGGGCCAACGTCCTGACTTTC
CACWGSGANVLTF
>TRBD1|TRBJ1-6|TRBV20-1|many
TGCAGTGTTACGGGACAGATGAGCTCCTATAATTCACCCCTCCACTTT
CSVTGQMSSYNSPLHF
>TRBD1|TRBJ1-1|TRBV6-2/TRBV6-3|-
TGTGCCAGCAGTCCCGGACAGGGGAAATGGATGGGGACTGAAGCTTTCTTT
CASSPGQGKWMGTEAFF
>-|TRBJ2-1|TRBV7-2|-
TGTGCCAGCAGCTTAGCGGGGACCCCGACCTACAATGAGCAGTTCTTC
CASSLAGTPTYNEQFF
>TRBD2|TRBJ2-1|TRBV20-1|-
TGCAGTGCTAGGGTGCTAGCGGGGGGGTACAATGAGCAGTTCTTC
CSARVLAGGYNEQFF
>-|TRBJ1-2|TRBV7-9|-
TGTGCCAGCAGCTCTTCAACGGGGGGTCTGGCCTTC
CASSSSTGGLAF
>-|TRBJ2-1|TRBV29-1|few
TGCAGCGTCAAAAGGTCCCCAGGGCGAGAGTTCTTC
CSVKRSPGREFF
>-|TRBJ2-1|TRBV7-2|many
TGTGCCAGCAGCTTCACCTACAATGAGCAGTTCTTC
CASSFTYNEQFF
>-|TRBJ2-2|TRBV30|-
TGTGCCTGGAGTGACAGAAACACCGGGGAGCTGTTTTTT
CAWSDRNTGELFF